This TCR beta chain derives from a study of cytomegalovirus exposure and HLA in healthy donors. General study results and limits: The study recorded 164 TCR beta chains that were cytomegalovirus-associated.

The CDR3 consists of 15 residues. Germline CDR1 reads SGHAT; CDR2 reads FQNNGV. V was clipped by 0 bases and J by 2 bases, with 8 bases between them. The study ran its PCR with 60 Vbeta and 13 Jbeta primers. Here immunoSEQ multiplex PCR was the method, and the copy in TCRdb shows in-frame clones only, minus some. The sample carries approximately 150,000 clones, around 85% recorded once. Concerning this clone itself: The antigen remains unidentified.

The chain joins TRBV11-2 to TRBJ1-5, with a tentative D call TRBD1 (5 bases). The sequence came from a woman in her thirties in good health and CMV-seronegative. Source material: PBMCs. CDR3: CASSLDGRGNQPQHF. The CDR3 region has the DNA TGTGCCAGCAGCTTAGATGGCAGGGGCAATCAGCCCCAGCATTTT.